This is a list of T cell receptor beta chains from one sample in a study of T cell changes during pregnancy in multiple sclerosis. Data came from immunoSEQ multiplex PCR; TCRdb stores just in-frame clones and leaves some out. The table lists more than 35,000 clones, 70% to 90% of them singletons. The sample was CD8+ T cells from peripheral blood mononuclear cells, taken in the third trimester of pregnancy. Source of these receptors: a female donor with multiple sclerosis, enrolled in a pregnancy study. The CDR3 runs from the conserved cysteine through the conserved F or W. A D gene is named only where the DNA matches it firmly. Clone sizes are given selectively: once, few, many, or a class where the clone is expanded.

>.|TRBJ2-7|.|TRBV6-5
CASSYSEQGGYEQYF
TGTGCCAGCAGTTACTCGGAGCAGGGTGGCTACGAGCAGTACTTC
>TRBD1|TRBJ1-5|.|TRBV19
CATFGQGGQPQHF
TGTGCCACCTTCGGACAGGGCGGGCAGCCCCAGCATTTT
>.|TRBJ1-1|.|TRBV10-3
CAVSESGQGTEAFF
TGTGCCGTCAGTGAGTCGGGGCAGGGGACGGAAGCTTTCTTT
>.|TRBJ2-3|.|TRBV5-1
CASSLAGSSTDTQYF
TGCGCCAGCAGCTTGGCAGGCAGCAGCACAGATACGCAGTATTTT
>TRBD2|TRBJ2-3|few|TRBV7-2
CASSQAERGVADTQYF
TGCGCCAGCAGCCAAGCCGAGCGGGGGGTGGCAGATACGCAGTATTTT
>TRBD1|TRBJ1-2|once|TRBV27
CASSSGQGADYGYTF
TGTGCCAGCAGTTCGGGACAGGGGGCTGACTATGGCTACACCTTC
>.|TRBJ1-2|.|TRBV6-1
CASSAVEFDYGYTF
TGTGCCAGCAGCGCCGTGGAGTTTGACTATGGCTACACCTTC
>.|TRBJ1-1|.|TRBV7-8
CASSPGGRNTEAFF
TGTGCCAGCAGCCCGGGGGGGAGGAACACTGAAGCTTTCTTT
>.|TRBJ1-1|few|TRBV5-1
CASSLRADSTEAFF
TGCGCCAGCAGCTTGAGGGCCGACAGCACTGAAGCTTTCTTT
>TRBD1|TRBJ1-5|.|TRBV2
CAIRDSYSNQPQHF
TGTGCCATCCGGGACAGCTATAGCAATCAGCCCCAGCATTTT
>.|TRBJ1-3|.|TRBV11-2
CASRSPRDGNTIYF
TGTGCCAGCAGGTCACCCAGGGATGGAAACACCATATATTTT
>.|TRBJ2-7|.|TRBV15
CATLADDEQYF
TGTGCCACCTTAGCCGACGACGAGCAGTACTTC
>TRBD1|TRBJ2-1|few|TRBV5-6
CASSLVERTGNYNEQFF
TGTGCCAGCAGCCTCGTTGAGAGGACAGGGAACTACAATGAGCAGTTCTTC
>TRBD2|TRBJ2-7|.|TRBV4-2
CASSQGVLAGGSEQYF
TGTGCCAGCAGCCAAGGCGTCCTAGCGGGAGGTTCCGAGCAGTACTTC
>TRBD1|TRBJ1-2|.|TRBV25-1
CASPGTGGYYGYTF
TGTGCCAGCCCTGGGACAGGGGGCTACTATGGCTACACCTTC
>TRBD1|TRBJ1-1|.|TRBV2
CASSEWKGATEAFF
TGTGCCAGCAGTGAATGGAAGGGGGCCACTGAAGCTTTCTTT
>.|TRBJ1-1|.|TRBV7-3
CASSSSGMDTEAFF
TGTGCCAGCAGCTCCTCAGGGATGGACACTGAAGCTTTCTTT
>.|TRBJ2-7|.|TRBV29-1
CSVENAGDYEQYF
TGCAGCGTTGAAAATGCAGGGGATTACGAGCAGTACTTC
>TRBD1|TRBJ2-5|.|TRBV19
CASSAPGQQETQYF
TGTGCCAGTAGCGCTCCGGGACAGCAAGAGACCCAGTACTTC
>.|TRBJ1-5|.|TRBV4-3
CASSRRPAGFPNQPQHF
TGCGCCAGCAGCCGACGTCCTGCCGGGTTTCCCAATCAGCCCCAGCATTTT
>.|TRBJ2-1|medium-sized|TRBV18
CASSLEGGDSSYNEQFF
TGTGCCAGCTCACTTGAGGGGGGGGATAGCTCCTACAATGAGCAGTTCTTC
>.|TRBJ2-1|.|TRBV7-9
CASSLELGVYNEQFF
TGTGCCAGCAGCTTAGAACTGGGAGTCTACAATGAGCAGTTCTTC
>TRBD1|TRBJ1-6|.|TRBV6-5
CASSYADRDSPLHF
TGTGCCAGCAGTTACGCGGACAGGGATTCACCCCTCCACTTT
>TRBD2|TRBJ2-1|.|TRBV7-2
CASSWLAGGYEQFF
TGTGCCAGCAGCTGGCTAGCGGGGGGATATGAGCAGTTCTTC
>.|TRBJ1-2|.|TRBV19
CASRDTNYGYTF
TGTGCCAGTAGGGACACTAACTATGGCTACACCTTC
>.|TRBJ1-2|.|TRBV4-2
CASSGSAGADYGYTF
TGTGCCAGCAGCGGAAGCGCGGGGGCCGACTATGGCTACACCTTC
>.|TRBJ1-2|.|TRBV10-2
CASSSDSYGYTF
TGCGCCAGCAGTTCCGACAGCTATGGCTACACCTTC
>TRBD2|TRBJ2-7|.|TRBV27
CASSSSTSGSYEQYF
TGTGCCAGCAGTTCCTCTACTAGCGGGAGTTACGAGCAGTACTTC
>.|TRBJ2-2|.|TRBV11-2
CASSLSSGGYTGELFF
TGTGCCAGCAGTCTATCGTCGGGGGGCTACACCGGGGAGCTGTTTTTT
>TRBD1|TRBJ2-1|.|TRBV13
CASSPGGSVGNEQFF
TGTGCCAGCAGCCCAGGGGGATCAGTGGGCAATGAGCAGTTCTTC
>.|TRBJ1-1|.|TRBV5-4
CASSRGGSGSGAAEAFF
TGTGCCAGCAGTAGGGGGGGAAGCGGTTCAGGGGCCGCAGAAGCTTTCTTT
>TRBD1|TRBJ1-1|.|TRBV11-2
CASTESTMDRVYRDTEAFF
TGTGCCAGCACCGAATCCACGATGGACAGGGTTTATAGGGACACTGAAGCTTTCTTT
>TRBD2|TRBJ2-5|.|TRBV7-8
CASSSLSGGGETQYF
TGTGCCAGCAGCTCCCTTAGCGGGGGCGGGGAGACCCAGTACTTC
>TRBD2|TRBJ2-3|.|TRBV27
CASSLSSGGPALTDTQYF
TGTGCCAGCAGTTTAAGTAGCGGGGGGCCAGCACTCACAGATACGCAGTATTTT
>.|TRBJ2-1|.|TRBV6-1
CASSEVEGLAYNEQFF
TGTGCCAGCAGTGAAGTCGAGGGTTTGGCCTACAATGAGCAGTTCTTC
>.|TRBJ2-7|once|TRBV9
CASSSDWSSYEQYF
TGTGCCAGCAGCTCAGACTGGAGCTCCTACGAGCAGTACTTC
>.|TRBJ1-1|.|TRBV14
CASSQGLWGRTEAFF
TGTGCCAGCAGTCAAGGTCTTTGGGGGCGTACTGAAGCTTTCTTT
>.|TRBJ1-6|.|TRBV7-3
CASSLAVISSYNSPLHF
TGTGCCAGCAGCTTGGCCGTAATAAGCTCCTATAATTCACCCCTCCACTTT
>TRBD1|TRBJ1-1|once|TRBV5-6
CASSATGSTEAFF
TGTGCCAGCAGCGCGACAGGGTCCACTGAAGCTTTCTTT
>.|TRBJ2-7|.|TRBV5-6
CASSPGNHYEQYF
TGTGCCAGCAGCCCCGGAAACCACTACGAGCAGTACTTC
>.|TRBJ1-1|.|TRBV4-1
CASSQAFGKNTEAFF
TGCGCCAGCAGCCAAGCGTTCGGGAAGAACACTGAAGCTTTCTTT
>.|TRBJ1-2|.|TRBV6-1
CASRYWTENYGYTF
TGTGCCAGCAGATATTGGACAGAAAACTATGGCTACACCTTC
>.|TRBJ1-1|.|TRBV7-9
CASSRGGTEAFF
TGTGCCAGCAGCCGGGGTGGGACTGAAGCTTTCTTT
>.|TRBJ1-1|.|TRBV2
CASRSGENTEAFF
TGTGCCAGCAGAAGTGGAGAGAACACTGAAGCTTTCTTT
>.|TRBJ2-3|.|TRBV5-6
CASSWSGSTDTQYF
TGTGCCAGCAGCTGGTCGGGAAGCACAGATACGCAGTATTTT
>.|TRBJ2-7|.|TRBV6-5
CASSYSTVGRYEQYF
TGTGCCAGCAGTTACTCGACTGTGGGGCGCTACGAGCAGTACTTC
>.|TRBJ2-3|.|TRBV7-6
CASSARWGTAPFRIPDTQYF
TGTGCCAGCAGCGCCCGTTGGGGGACTGCCCCATTCCGAATTCCAGATACGCAGTATTTT
>.|TRBJ1-2|.|TRBV5-4
CASSRVGRGGYGYTF
TGTGCCAGCAGCCGAGTTGGCAGGGGAGGGTATGGCTACACCTTC
>.|TRBJ1-1|.|TRBV11-2
CASSLDPSDTEAFF
TGTGCCAGCAGCTTAGACCCGAGCGACACTGAAGCTTTCTTT
>.|TRBJ1-1|.|TRBV10-2
CASSEEGRLTEAFF
TGCGCCAGCAGTGAGGAAGGGAGGCTCACTGAAGCTTTCTTT
>.|TRBJ2-6|.|TRBV6-4
CASSQISGANVLTF
TGTGCCAGCAGTCAGATCTCTGGGGCCAACGTCCTGACTTTC
>.|TRBJ2-7|.|TRBV7-9
CASSGTFEQYF
TGTGCCAGCAGTGGGACTTTCGAGCAGTACTTC
>TRBD2|TRBJ2-1|.|TRBV27
CASSLGGNEQFF
TGTGCCAGCAGTCTCGGGGGGAATGAGCAGTTCTTC
>.|TRBJ1-6|.|TRBV9
CASSTLGGGIANSPLHF
TGTGCCAGCAGCACGTTGGGGGGAGGCATAGCGAATTCACCCCTCCACTTT
>TRBD1|TRBJ2-7|.|TRBV6-1
CASNTGGEQYF
TGTGCCAGCAACACAGGGGGCGAGCAGTACTTC